This T cell receptor (beta chain) came from a study of patients and donors after allogeneic stem cell transplantation. CDR1 MNHEY and CDR2 SVGAGI come from the germline V gene. V lost 0 bases and J lost 4, with 10 bases in between. CDR3 length: 15 amino acids. In TCRdb, the RT-PCR reads were re-called with MiXCR into one record per CDR3 protein. Among 390,000 or so distinct CDR3 sequences listed, more than 15% were seen once. This clonotype was detected a few times. The sample comprised blood, either unsorted or a sorted T cell fraction (not recorded which). The chain carries TRBV6-5 and TRBJ2-1; D unclear. The TCR originated in a human donor who was either an allogeneic HSCT recipient or a stem cell or donor lymphocyte infusion donor (not recorded which). It is not recorded whose cells these are; they may come from a transplant donor. The CDR3 loop reads CASSYSLTRYNEQFF. The DNA of the CDR3 is TGTGCCAGCAGTTACTCTCTGACTCGTTACAATGAGCAGTTCTTC.